This T cell receptor (beta chain) comes out of a study of sequential checkpoint blockade in melanoma. About the study: Patients were randomized 1:1 to nivolumab-then-ipilimumab or ipilimumab-then-nivolumab first-line.

Treatment denoted: randomized to nivolumab then ipilimumab (arm A) or the reverse (arm B). Produced via immunoSEQ multiplex PCR; TCRdb's table is partial and in-frame only. The sample lists about 12,000 clones, approximately 80% seen once, with 45% to 55% in the top ten. Germline CDR1 is SGHTA and CDR2 is FQGNSA. This CDR3 contains 14 residues. V lost 7 bases and J 5 bases, leaving 15 bases between the germline ends. The sequence derives from a human donor with melanoma. The sequenced sample was CD8+ T cells sorted from blood (inferred from file names), obtained from a patient given nivolumab and ipilimumab in sequence. The chain links TRBV7-2 to TRBJ2-1; possible D gene TRBD1, 6 bases. The CDR3 reads CASTNPNRDNEQFF. CDR3 nucleotide sequence: TGTGCCAGCACCAATCCTAACAGGGACAATGAGCAGTTCTTC.